This T cell receptor beta chain was sequenced in a study of blood T cell repertoires in COVID-19. Study details: Samples came from the United States, Italy and Spain, spanning acute and convalescent COVID-19. T cells, B-cell-depleted T cells, or PBMCs provided the cDNA or gDNA that served as material.

This CDR3 is 13 amino acids long. Per germline, CDR1 SQVTM and CDR2 ANQGSEA. The ends were cut back, 6 bases at V and 3 bases at J, with 15 bases in the middle. This clone came up a few times. Original processing methods: Nucleated cell counts were estimated from reference gene primer amplification. Some clones are missing from TCRdb's copy, which holds only in-frame ones; the method was immunoSEQ multiplex PCR. From that table come the V and J calls and clone size; the DNA was used to work out D and trimming. The profile shows 70,000 to 90,000 clones, 65% to 90% of them singletons. The clonotype comes from a man in his 60s with acute or convalescent COVID-19. The sequenced material came from peripheral blood. The chain employs TRBV29-1 and TRBJ2-7, with a tentative D call TRBD2 (5 bases). DNA of the CDR3: TGCAGCGTGGAGGACCGACTAAACTACGAGCAGTACTTC. It encodes CSVEDRLNYEQYF.